This TCR beta chain was sequenced for a study of Graves' ophthalmopathy and Graves' hyperthyroidism (dated by TCRdb to the late 2010s). Regarding the study in general: Peripheral blood was collected at initial diagnosis, before any treatment. The study used TCR beta repertoire signatures to distinguish Graves' ophthalmopathy from Graves' hyperthyroidism and to predict progression to ophthalmopathy. For independent validation, a separate cohort was made up of approximately 19 hyperthyroidism patients plus 17 patients who later progressed from hyperthyroidism to ophthalmopathy. To explore V-J signatures that distinguish ophthalmopathy from hyperthyroidism, a discovery set of around 100 patients was enrolled, made up of 40 to 45 with ophthalmopathy and 57 with stable hyperthyroidism. Following sample collection, hyperthyroidism patients were given methimazole at a starting dose of 30 mg daily, and ophthalmopathy patients were given high-dose intravenous methylprednisolone. In total, 135 blood samples were TCR-sequenced: roughly 45 ophthalmopathy, under 85 hyperthyroidism and some 17 hyperthyroidism-to-ophthalmopathy patients. T-cell repertoires of thyroid tissue and blood were compared in more than five hyperthyroidism patients. What the authors observed across the whole study: Most expanded thyroid clonotypes with frequency above 0.001 were also detected in blood, suggesting blood repertoires may reflect the thyroid immune response. In validation, the model predicted ophthalmopathy progression with 70.59% sensitivity and around 72% specificity; fewer than 15 predicted patients were CT-confirmed with GO in a median of approximately six months. Sample size was not predetermined statistically, and investigators were not blinded to group allocation. The 13-signature model separated ophthalmopathy from stable hyperthyroidism with around 90% sensitivity and 81.08% specificity in cross-validation, and 80%/75% in the test set.

Concerning this clonotype: The antigen it binds to is not known. Per-nucleotide qualities are absent, and no much larger clonotype sits a single base away.

For repertoire sequencing, the TCR beta CDR3 regions were amplified from RNA transcripts. A first-round RT-PCR used HTBI primers with the Qiagen OneStep RT-PCR kit, followed by a second-round multiplex PCR, size selection and purification. Libraries were sequenced paired-end with 100 bp reads on an Illumina HiSeq2000. Per the source publication's procedure: Reads were processed with SOAPnuke, discarding reads with adapters, uncalled bases, mean Phred below 15, or no exact constant-primer or identifier match. COPE v1.2.5 was used to merge the high-quality paired reads. Clonotypes were defined as unique nucleotide sequences and were aligned to IMGT TRB V, D and J references using MiTCR v1.1. The analysis was limited to V-J combinations with a frequency above 0.0001, which together covered over 98% of repertoires. A TCR clonal expansion and chaos score per V-J combination was defined as the ratio of F50 clonal expansion to chaos observed in the TCRdist matrix. Welch's t-statistics and random forest were used to reduce features to 10 to 15 V-J combinations, which were fed into a naive Bayes classifier. Thyroid-blood repertoire similarity was quantified with the Morisita-Horn index. TCRdb's own reprocessing of the public reads used fastp at Q25 and MiXCR and kept productive beta chains. Each CDR3 protein appears once, grouped with its most common genes and DNA. For this entry, the V and J calls and clone size follow TCRdb and not the study's own pipeline. The sample table holds 600,000 to 950,000 distinct CDR3 sequences, of which 40% were seen once. The ten largest make up 44% of the sample.

CDR1 SGHAT and CDR2 FQNNGV are derived from the germline V gene. V ends up 1 base short and J 8 bases short, with an unmatched junction base count of 6. Counted from cysteine to phenylalanine, this CDR3 has 14 amino acids. The only DNA kept is the CDR3, 42 bases in frame from the first base. Patients with ophthalmopathy had moderately to severely active disease, with a Clinical Activity Score of 3 or more, a NOSPECS grade of 4 or more, and a disease duration of less than 3 months. Patients with other autoimmune diseases, uncontrolled infections, pregnancy or lactation were excluded from the study. Diagnosis relied on clinical symptoms, serum thyroxine, TRAb, thyroid ultrasound and orbital computed tomography. Using Ficoll-Paque density gradient centrifugation, PBMCs were isolated from approximately 11 ml of fresh peripheral blood. Total RNA was extracted with Trizol reagent and quality-checked on an Agilent 2100 Bioanalyzer.

The chain is encoded by TRBV11-2 joined to TRBJ1-2, and TRBD1 matches 8 of the central bases. This receptor was obtained from an adult man with Graves' ophthalmopathy. Sequenced sample: peripheral blood. The CDR3: CASSLGTGMEGYTF. The nucleotide sequence reads as follows: TGTGCCAGCAGCTTAGGGACAGGGATGGAGGGCTACACCTTC.